This is a list of T cell receptor beta chains from one sample in a study of early T cells in non-severe SARS-CoV-2 infection. MiXCR was run by TCRdb on the 5' RACE reads, yielding one entry per CDR3 protein. The sample contains tens of thousands of distinct CDR3 sequences, 14% of which appear only once. The sequencing input was whole blood. Every receptor here comes from an adult who was a healthcare worker with PCR-confirmed SARS-CoV-2 infection or an uninfected control (not recorded which). The CDR3 runs from the conserved cysteine through the conserved F or W. The D gene is left open where the match is weak. Where a row states a size, it is once, few, many or the class of an expanded clone; other rows omit it.

V: TRBV6-1; J: TRBJ1-1; D: -; size: many; DNA: TGTGCCAGCAGTGAGATGGATTTTTCGAACACTGAAGCTTTCTTT; CDR3: CASSEMDFSNTEAFF
V: TRBV10-3; J: TRBJ2-7; D: -; size: -; DNA: TGTGCCATCAGTGATAGAAGTTACGAGCAGTACTTC; CDR3: CAISDRSYEQYF
V: TRBV6-1; J: TRBJ1-2; D: -; size: few; DNA: TGTGCCAGCAGATCCCCGGGACATATGGGCTACACCTTC; CDR3: CASRSPGHMGYTF
V: TRBV28; J: TRBJ1-4; D: TRBD1; size: -; DNA: TGTGCCAGCATTTTGACAGGGGATGAAAAACTGTTTTTT; CDR3: CASILTGDEKLFF
V: TRBV6-5; J: TRBJ1-1; D: TRBD1; size: -; DNA: TGTGCCAGCAGTCCAGGGACAGGGAACACTGAAGCTTTCTTT; CDR3: CASSPGTGNTEAFF
V: TRBV24-1; J: TRBJ1-1; D: -; size: few; DNA: TGTGCCACCAGTGGTTTGATTCAGGGGTTCGGGGCTTTCTTT; CDR3: CATSGLIQGFGAFF
V: TRBV7-6; J: TRBJ2-2; D: TRBD2; size: -; DNA: TGTGCCAGCAGCTCGACTAGCGGGGGTAACGGGGAGCTGTTTTTT; CDR3: CASSSTSGGNGELFF
V: TRBV27; J: TRBJ1-5; D: -; size: few; DNA: TGTGCCAGCCGCGACGACAAGTATAGCAATCAGCCCCAGCATTTT; CDR3: CASRDDKYSNQPQHF
V: TRBV7-9; J: TRBJ1-2; D: -; size: many; DNA: TGTGCCAGCAGCAAGCAGGGCTATGGCTACACCTTC; CDR3: CASSKQGYGYTF
V: TRBV20-1; J: TRBJ2-1; D: TRBD1; size: few; DNA: TGCAGTGCTAGTGGACGGGACCATTGGACAGGGGGCCTTAATGAGCAGTTCTTC; CDR3: CSASGRDHWTGGLNEQFF
V: TRBV29-1; J: TRBJ2-7; D: TRBD1; size: -; DNA: TGCAGCGGAGGACAGGGTTCGAACGAGCAGTACTTC; CDR3: CSGGQGSNEQYF
V: TRBV11-2; J: TRBJ2-1; D: TRBD1; size: few; DNA: TGTGCCAGCAGGAGCCGGGACAGGAGTTTGTATGAGCAGTTCTTC; CDR3: CASRSRDRSLYEQFF
V: TRBV20-1; J: TRBJ1-1; D: -; size: many; DNA: TGCAGTGCTAGAGTCCCTCATGACTTAGAAGCTTTCTTT; CDR3: CSARVPHDLEAFF
V: TRBV11-1; J: TRBJ2-5; D: -; size: -; DNA: TGTGCCAGCAGCTCCGACCAAGAGACCCAGTACTTC; CDR3: CASSSDQETQYF
V: TRBV30; J: TRBJ2-2; D: -; size: few; DNA: TGTGCCTGGAGTGGGGGTGGTCGGGCCGGGGAGCTGTTTTTT; CDR3: CAWSGGGRAGELFF
V: TRBV11-2; J: TRBJ2-7; D: -; size: few; DNA: TGTGCCAGCAGCTTAGATCGGGGACACGAGCAGTACTTC; CDR3: CASSLDRGHEQYF
V: TRBV20-1; J: TRBJ2-4; D: -; size: -; DNA: TGCAGTGCTAGAGTTGCCGGTAATCTAGCCAAAAACATTCAGTACTTC; CDR3: CSARVAGNLAKNIQYF
V: TRBV5-6; J: TRBJ1-2; D: -; size: few; DNA: TGTGCCAGCAGCTCGGCCGGGGAGTCCACGGGCTATGGCTACACCTTC; CDR3: CASSSAGESTGYGYTF
V: TRBV28; J: TRBJ1-2; D: TRBD1; size: few; DNA: TGTGCCACCTGGACAGGGCCGGGGTATGGCTACACCTTC; CDR3: CATWTGPGYGYTF
V: TRBV7-8; J: TRBJ2-7; D: -; size: few; DNA: TGTGCCAGCAGCATGACGGGTTCATACGAGCAGTACTTC; CDR3: CASSMTGSYEQYF
V: TRBV7-9; J: TRBJ2-5; D: TRBD2; size: few; DNA: TGTGCCAGCAGCCCGGGACTAGCGGGGGGGCAGAAGACCCAGTACTTC; CDR3: CASSPGLAGGQKTQYF
V: TRBV29-1; J: TRBJ2-3; D: -; size: -; DNA: TGCAGCGCCGATGGGTGGAGAGGGAGCACAGATACGCAGTATTTT; CDR3: CSADGWRGSTDTQYF
V: TRBV14; J: TRBJ2-3; D: TRBD2; size: few; DNA: TGTGCCAGCAGCCAAGCCCTAGCGGGGGGGCCGAGCACAGATACGCAGTATTTT; CDR3: CASSQALAGGPSTDTQYF
V: TRBV29-1; J: TRBJ1-2; D: TRBD1; size: -; DNA: TGCAGCGTTTCCCGGGACAGTAACTATGGCTACACCTTC; CDR3: CSVSRDSNYGYTF
V: TRBV27; J: TRBJ1-5; D: -; size: many; DNA: TGTGCCAGCAGCCCTCTAGCGGGGTACCAGCCCCAGCATTTT; CDR3: CASSPLAGYQPQHF
V: TRBV6-6; J: TRBJ2-1; D: -; size: many; DNA: TGTGCCAGCAGTTACCCCCCGGGGGCCTCATACAATGAGCAGTTCTTC; CDR3: CASSYPPGASYNEQFF
V: TRBV20-1; J: TRBJ1-4; D: -; size: -; DNA: TGCAGTGCTAGAGATAAGGGCAGAGAAACGTCAACTAATGAAAAACTGTTTTTT; CDR3: CSARDKGRETSTNEKLFF
V: TRBV5-6; J: TRBJ2-1; D: -; size: few; DNA: TGTGCCAGCAGCTTTTCGACTAGTGACAACAATGAGCAGTTCTTC; CDR3: CASSFSTSDNNEQFF
V: TRBV20-1; J: TRBJ1-5; D: TRBD1; size: -; DNA: TGCAGTGCTGCGACGACGGCAGGGGGGATTGATAGGCAGCCCCAGCATTTT; CDR3: CSAATTAGGIDRQPQHF
V: TRBV7-2; J: TRBJ2-1; D: -; size: -; DNA: TGTGCCAGCAGCTTCGCCGGGACTTTCAATGAGCAGTTCTTC; CDR3: CASSFAGTFNEQFF
V: TRBV29-1; J: TRBJ1-1; D: -; size: many; DNA: TGCAGCGTTGATTTTAACAGTTTAGCTGAAGCTTTCTTT; CDR3: CSVDFNSLAEAFF
V: TRBV28; J: TRBJ2-2; D: TRBD1; size: -; DNA: TGTGCCAGCAGTTTACCCCCGACAGGGCGGATCGCCGGGGAGCTGTTTTTT; CDR3: CASSLPPTGRIAGELFF
V: TRBV9; J: TRBJ1-1; D: TRBD1; size: -; DNA: TGTGCCAGCAGCGTAGCTAGGGGGCAGGTCACTGAAGCTTTCTTT; CDR3: CASSVARGQVTEAFF
V: TRBV7-8; J: TRBJ2-1; D: -; size: few; DNA: TGTGCCAGCAGTCTAAACTCCCTCGCCTACAATGAGCAGTTCTTC; CDR3: CASSLNSLAYNEQFF
V: TRBV6-6; J: TRBJ2-7; D: TRBD2; size: few; DNA: TGTGCCAGCAGTTACTCCGGGAGCGGGGGGGCCGGCGAGCAGTACTTC; CDR3: CASSYSGSGGAGEQYF
V: TRBV29-1; J: TRBJ2-7; D: -; size: -; DNA: TGCAGCTTCCAAAATTCGACAGGATACTTCGAGCAGTACTTC; CDR3: CSFQNSTGYFEQYF
V: TRBV6-1; J: TRBJ1-1; D: TRBD1; size: -; DNA: TGTGCCAGCAGTGATCAGGGGGTAATCCGGCGTGAAGCTTTCTTT; CDR3: CASSDQGVIRREAFF
V: TRBV7-9; J: TRBJ1-2; D: TRBD1; size: many; DNA: TGTGCCAGCAGCCCACTAAACATACAGGGGGCGGCTGGCTACACCTTC; CDR3: CASSPLNIQGAAGYTF
V: TRBV7-9; J: TRBJ2-1; D: TRBD2; size: -; DNA: TGTGCCAGCAGGATGATAGCGGGGGGGCCGAATGAGCAGTTCTTC; CDR3: CASRMIAGGPNEQFF
V: TRBV7-9; J: TRBJ2-2; D: -; size: -; DNA: TGTGCCAGCAGCCGAGATCAGGGGAACACCGGGGAGCTGTTTTTT; CDR3: CASSRDQGNTGELFF
V: TRBV2; J: TRBJ1-2; D: TRBD1; size: few; DNA: TGTGCCAGCAGGCCGGGACAGGCGTATGGCTACACCTTC; CDR3: CASRPGQAYGYTF
V: TRBV7-2; J: TRBJ1-1; D: -; size: -; DNA: TGTGCCAGCAGCTCCCAAGGACAGATGAACACTGAAGCTTTCTTT; CDR3: CASSSQGQMNTEAFF